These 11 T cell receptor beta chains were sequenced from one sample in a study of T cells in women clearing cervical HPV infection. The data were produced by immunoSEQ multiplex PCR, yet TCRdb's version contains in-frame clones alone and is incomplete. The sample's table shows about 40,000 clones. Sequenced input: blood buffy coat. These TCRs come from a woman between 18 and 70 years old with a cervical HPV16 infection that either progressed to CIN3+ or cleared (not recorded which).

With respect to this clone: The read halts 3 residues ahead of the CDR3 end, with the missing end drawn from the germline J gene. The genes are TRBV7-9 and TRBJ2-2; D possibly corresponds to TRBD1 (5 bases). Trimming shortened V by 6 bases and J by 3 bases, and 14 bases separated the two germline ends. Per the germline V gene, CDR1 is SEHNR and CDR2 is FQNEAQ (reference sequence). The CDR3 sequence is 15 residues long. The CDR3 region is CASSFILGDTGELFF. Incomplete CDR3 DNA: TGTGCCAGCAGTTTCATTCTAGGGGACACCGGGGAG.

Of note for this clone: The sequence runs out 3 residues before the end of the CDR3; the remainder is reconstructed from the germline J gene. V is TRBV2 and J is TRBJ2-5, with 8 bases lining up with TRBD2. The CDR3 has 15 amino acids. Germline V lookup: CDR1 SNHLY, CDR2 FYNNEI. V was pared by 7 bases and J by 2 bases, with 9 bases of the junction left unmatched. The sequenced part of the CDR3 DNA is TGTGCCAGCACTGAGCGGGGGATCTTACAAGAGACC. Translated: CASTERGILQET. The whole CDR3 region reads CASTERGILQETQYF.

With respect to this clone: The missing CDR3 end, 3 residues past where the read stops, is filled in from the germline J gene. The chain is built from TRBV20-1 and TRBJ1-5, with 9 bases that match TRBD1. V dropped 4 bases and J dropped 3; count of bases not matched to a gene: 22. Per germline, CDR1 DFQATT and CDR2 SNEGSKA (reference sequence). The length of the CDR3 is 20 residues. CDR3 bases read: TGCAGTGCTAATCCTGGGGGGGGACAGGGAATAAGACAGTCCAATCAGCCC. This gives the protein CSANPGGGQGIRQSNQP. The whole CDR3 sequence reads CSANPGGGQGIRQSNQPQHF.

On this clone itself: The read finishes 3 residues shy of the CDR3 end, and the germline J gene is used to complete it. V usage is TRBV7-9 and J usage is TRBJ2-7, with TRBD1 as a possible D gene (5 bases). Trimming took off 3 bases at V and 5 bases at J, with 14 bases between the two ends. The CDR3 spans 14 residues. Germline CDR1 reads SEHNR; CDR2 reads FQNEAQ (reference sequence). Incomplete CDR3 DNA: TGTGCCAGCAGCTTCCGGACACCCCTTGACGAG. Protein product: CASSFRTPLDE. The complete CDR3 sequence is CASSFRTPLDEQYF. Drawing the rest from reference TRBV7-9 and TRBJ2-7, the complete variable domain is DTGVSQNPRHKITKRGQNVTFRCDPISEHNRLYWYRQTLGQGPEFLTYFQNEAQLEKSRLLSDRFSAERPKGSFSTLEIQRTEQGDSAMYLCASSFRTPLDEQYFGPGTRLTVT.

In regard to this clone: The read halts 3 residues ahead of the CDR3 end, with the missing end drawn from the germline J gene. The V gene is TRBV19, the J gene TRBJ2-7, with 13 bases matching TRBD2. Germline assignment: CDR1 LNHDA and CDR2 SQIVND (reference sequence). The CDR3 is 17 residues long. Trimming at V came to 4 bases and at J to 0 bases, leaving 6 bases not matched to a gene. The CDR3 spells CASSTRTSGGFSYEQYF. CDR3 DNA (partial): TGTGCCAGTAGTACCCGGACTAGCGGGGGTTTCTCCTACGAG.

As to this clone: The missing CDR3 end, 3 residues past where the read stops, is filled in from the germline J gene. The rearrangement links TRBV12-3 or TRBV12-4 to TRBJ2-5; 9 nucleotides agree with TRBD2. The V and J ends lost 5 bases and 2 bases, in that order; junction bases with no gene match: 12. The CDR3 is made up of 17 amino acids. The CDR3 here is CASSPLGIAGGQETQYF. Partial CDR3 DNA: TGTGCCAGCAGTCCCCTCGGCATTGCGGGGGGGCAAGAGACC.

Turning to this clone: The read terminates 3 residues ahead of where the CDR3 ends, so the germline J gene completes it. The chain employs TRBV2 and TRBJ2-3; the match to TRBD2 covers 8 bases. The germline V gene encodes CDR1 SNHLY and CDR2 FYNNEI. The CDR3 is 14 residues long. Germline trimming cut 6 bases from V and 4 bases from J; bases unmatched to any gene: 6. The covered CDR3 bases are TGTGCCAGCAGACCCGGGGGGGAGCCAGATACG. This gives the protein CASRPGGEPDT. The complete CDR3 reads CASRPGGEPDTQYF.

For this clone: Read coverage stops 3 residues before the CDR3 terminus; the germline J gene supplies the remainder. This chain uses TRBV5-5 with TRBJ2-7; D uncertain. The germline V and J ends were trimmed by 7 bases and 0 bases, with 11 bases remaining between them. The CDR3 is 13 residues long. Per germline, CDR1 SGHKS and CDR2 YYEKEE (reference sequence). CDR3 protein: CASGVAYSYEQYF. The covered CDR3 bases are TGTGCCAGCGGCGTGGCTTACTCCTACGAG. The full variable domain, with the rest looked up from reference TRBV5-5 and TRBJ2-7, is DAGVTQSPTHLIKTRGQQVTLRCSPISGHKSVSWYQQVLGQGPQFIFQYYEKEERGRGNFPDRFSARQFPNYSSELNVNALLLGDSALYLCASGVAYSYEQYFGPGTRLTVT.

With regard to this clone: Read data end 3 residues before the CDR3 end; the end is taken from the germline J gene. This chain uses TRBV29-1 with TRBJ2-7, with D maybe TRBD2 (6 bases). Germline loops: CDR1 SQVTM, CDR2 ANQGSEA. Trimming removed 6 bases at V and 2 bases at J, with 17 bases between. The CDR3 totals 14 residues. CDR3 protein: CSVGRGGEAYEQYF. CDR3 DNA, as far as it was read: TGCAGCGTGGGTCGGGGCGGGGAGGCCTACGAG.

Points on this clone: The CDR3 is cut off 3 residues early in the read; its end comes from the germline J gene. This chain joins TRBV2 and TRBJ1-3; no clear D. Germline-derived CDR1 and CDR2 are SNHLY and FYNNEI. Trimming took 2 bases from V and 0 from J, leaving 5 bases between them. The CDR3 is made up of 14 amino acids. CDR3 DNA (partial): TGTGCCAGCAGTGAATCAAACTCTGGAAACACC. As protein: CASSESNSGNT. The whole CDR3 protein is CASSESNSGNTIYF.

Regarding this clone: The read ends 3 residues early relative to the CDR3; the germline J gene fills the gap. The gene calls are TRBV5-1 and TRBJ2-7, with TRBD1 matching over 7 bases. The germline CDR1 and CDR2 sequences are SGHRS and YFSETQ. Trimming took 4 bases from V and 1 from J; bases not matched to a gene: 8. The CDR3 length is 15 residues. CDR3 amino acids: CASSPGDSFSYEQYF. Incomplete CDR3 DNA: TGCGCCAGCAGCCCAGGGGACAGCTTTTCCTACGAG.